This is a list of T cell receptor beta chains from one sample in a study of cytomegalovirus exposure and HLA in healthy donors. Only in-frame clones appear in the TCRdb table, and some are missing; sequencing was by immunoSEQ multiplex PCR. The sample has around 180,000 clones, approximately 80% seen once. What was sequenced was PBMCs. These receptors were obtained from a woman between 25 and 40 years old in good health and CMV-seropositive. Both conserved end residues are part of each CDR3. A D gene is named only where the DNA matches it firmly. Clone size, where shown, is once, few, many, or a class for clones that have expanded.

v_call: TRBV29-1; clone_size: -; d_call: -; j_call: TRBJ1-1; cdr3_aa: CSVEELGSNTEAFF; cdr3_nt: TGCAGCGTTGAAGAGCTAGGCTCTAACACTGAAGCTTTCTTT
v_call: TRBV10-3; clone_size: -; d_call: -; j_call: TRBJ1-5; cdr3_aa: CAISESIQVHNQPQHF; cdr3_nt: TGTGCCATCAGTGAGTCGATACAGGTACACAATCAGCCCCAGCATTTT
v_call: TRBV5-4; clone_size: -; d_call: -; j_call: TRBJ2-1; cdr3_aa: CASSLVSGDSEQFF; cdr3_nt: TGTGCCAGCAGCTTGGTTAGCGGGGACAGTGAGCAGTTCTTC
v_call: TRBV2; clone_size: -; d_call: -; j_call: TRBJ1-1; cdr3_aa: CASRRPNTEAFF; cdr3_nt: TGTGCCAGCAGGCGCCCGAACACTGAAGCTTTCTTT
v_call: TRBV5-4; clone_size: -; d_call: -; j_call: TRBJ1-4; cdr3_aa: CASSWGEKLFF; cdr3_nt: TGTGCCAGCAGCTGGGGCGAAAAACTGTTTTTT
v_call: TRBV10-3; clone_size: -; d_call: TRBD1; j_call: TRBJ1-2; cdr3_aa: CAISEGTASSYGYTF; cdr3_nt: TGTGCCATCAGTGAGGGGACAGCTTCCTCTTATGGCTACACCTTC
v_call: TRBV7-9; clone_size: few; d_call: TRBD1; j_call: TRBJ1-2; cdr3_aa: CASSMGQEGNWGGYTF; cdr3_nt: TGTGCCAGCAGCATGGGACAGGAGGGCAATTGGGGTGGCTACACCTTC
v_call: TRBV6-1; clone_size: -; d_call: TRBD1; j_call: TRBJ2-5; cdr3_aa: CASWTGWGETQYF; cdr3_nt: TGTGCCAGTTGGACAGGGTGGGGGGAGACCCAGTACTTC
v_call: TRBV2; clone_size: -; d_call: -; j_call: TRBJ1-3; cdr3_aa: CASRLSSGNTIYF; cdr3_nt: TGTGCCAGCAGGTTGAGCTCTGGAAACACCATATATTTT
v_call: TRBV6-1; clone_size: -; d_call: TRBD1; j_call: TRBJ2-7; cdr3_aa: CASSGGTAFYEQYF; cdr3_nt: TGTGCCAGCAGTGGGGGGACAGCCTTCTACGAGCAGTACTTC
v_call: TRBV4-3; clone_size: -; d_call: -; j_call: TRBJ1-6; cdr3_aa: CASSQAGGMNSPLHF; cdr3_nt: TGCGCCAGCAGCCAAGCGGGGGGGATGAATTCACCCCTCCACTTT
v_call: TRBV28; clone_size: -; d_call: TRBD2; j_call: TRBJ2-1; cdr3_aa: CASPPPASGSHEQFF; cdr3_nt: TGTGCCAGCCCTCCCCCGGCTAGCGGGAGCCATGAGCAGTTCTTC
v_call: TRBV5-1; clone_size: -; d_call: -; j_call: TRBJ2-7; cdr3_aa: CASSLDGRTGEQYF; cdr3_nt: TGCGCCAGCAGCTTGGACGGGAGAACAGGCGAGCAGTACTTC
v_call: TRBV7-9; clone_size: -; d_call: -; j_call: TRBJ2-1; cdr3_aa: CASSLAQEQFF; cdr3_nt: TGTGCCAGCAGCTTAGCACAGGAGCAGTTCTTC
v_call: TRBV11-2; clone_size: -; d_call: -; j_call: TRBJ1-2; cdr3_aa: CASSSWADYTF; cdr3_nt: TGTGCCAGCAGCTCCTGGGCAGACTACACCTTC
v_call: TRBV5-4; clone_size: -; d_call: TRBD1; j_call: TRBJ1-6; cdr3_aa: CASSPAGTGVGSYNSPLHF; cdr3_nt: TGTGCCAGCAGCCCGGCCGGGACAGGGGTTGGCTCCTATAATTCACCCCTCCACTTT
v_call: TRBV2; clone_size: -; d_call: -; j_call: TRBJ1-5; cdr3_aa: CASSSRTGYSNQPQHF; cdr3_nt: TGTGCCAGCAGTTCGAGAACGGGGTATAGCAATCAGCCCCAGCATTTT
v_call: TRBV5-1; clone_size: -; d_call: -; j_call: TRBJ1-1; cdr3_aa: CASSLGAPVNTEAFF; cdr3_nt: TGCGCCAGCAGCTTGGGGGCCCCCGTGAACACTGAAGCTTTCTTT
v_call: TRBV7-6; clone_size: -; d_call: -; j_call: TRBJ1-1; cdr3_aa: CASSLELRANTEAFF; cdr3_nt: TGTGCCAGCAGCTTAGAGCTCAGGGCGAACACTGAAGCTTTCTTT
v_call: TRBV7-9; clone_size: -; d_call: -; j_call: TRBJ1-2; cdr3_aa: CASSRWGDYGYTF; cdr3_nt: TGTGCCAGCAGTAGGTGGGGAGACTATGGCTACACCTTC
v_call: TRBV7-2; clone_size: -; d_call: TRBD1; j_call: TRBJ2-5; cdr3_aa: CATGQGATAETQYF; cdr3_nt: TGTGCCACCGGACAGGGGGCGACGGCGGAGACCCAGTACTTC
v_call: TRBV7-9; clone_size: -; d_call: TRBD1; j_call: TRBJ2-7; cdr3_aa: CASSLGGQGSEQYF; cdr3_nt: TGTGCCAGCAGCTTAGGAGGACAGGGGTCCGAGCAGTACTTC
v_call: TRBV6-1; clone_size: -; d_call: -; j_call: TRBJ2-7; cdr3_aa: CASSAGWEQYF; cdr3_nt: TGTGCCAGCAGTGCCGGTTGGGAGCAGTACTTC
v_call: TRBV29-1; clone_size: -; d_call: -; j_call: TRBJ2-1; cdr3_aa: CSVDGSGWNNEQFF; cdr3_nt: TGCAGCGTTGACGGGAGCGGATGGAACAATGAGCAGTTCTTC
v_call: TRBV6-5; clone_size: -; d_call: -; j_call: TRBJ1-1; cdr3_aa: CASSYSAVVNTEAFF; cdr3_nt: TGTGCCAGCAGTTACTCGGCGGTTGTGAACACTGAAGCTTTCTTT
v_call: TRBV28; clone_size: -; d_call: -; j_call: TRBJ1-5; cdr3_aa: CASSFDYRGHQPQHF; cdr3_nt: TGTGCCAGCAGTTTTGATTACCGGGGTCATCAGCCCCAGCATTTT
v_call: TRBV20-1; clone_size: -; d_call: -; j_call: TRBJ2-7; cdr3_aa: CSARRADEQYF; cdr3_nt: TGCAGTGCTAGGAGAGCCGACGAGCAGTACTTC
v_call: TRBV5-6; clone_size: -; d_call: -; j_call: TRBJ2-3; cdr3_aa: CASSSAGYDTQYF; cdr3_nt: TGTGCCAGCAGCTCGGCGGGGTATGATACGCAGTATTTT
v_call: TRBV7-9; clone_size: -; d_call: TRBD2; j_call: TRBJ2-2; cdr3_aa: CASSLTSGIDGELFF; cdr3_nt: TGTGCCAGCAGCTTGACTAGCGGGATTGACGGGGAGCTGTTTTTT
v_call: TRBV29-1; clone_size: -; d_call: TRBD1; j_call: TRBJ1-2; cdr3_aa: CSVEGPSQGAGLGYTF; cdr3_nt: TGCAGCGTTGAAGGTCCCAGTCAGGGGGCAGGTTTAGGCTACACCTTC
v_call: TRBV5-1; clone_size: -; d_call: -; j_call: TRBJ1-1; cdr3_aa: CASSARGGTEAFF; cdr3_nt: TGCGCCAGCAGCGCCCGTGGGGGGACTGAAGCTTTCTTT
v_call: TRBV21-1; clone_size: -; d_call: -; j_call: TRBJ1-1; cdr3_aa: CANPRDRGRGNTEAFF; cdr3_nt: TGTGCCAATCCCCGGGACAGGGGGCGCGGGAACACTGAAGCTTTCTTT
v_call: TRBV7-7; clone_size: -; d_call: TRBD2; j_call: TRBJ2-7; cdr3_aa: CASSRTSGPSYEQYF; cdr3_nt: TGTGCTAGCAGCAGGACTAGCGGACCCTCCTACGAGCAGTACTTC
v_call: TRBV2; clone_size: few; d_call: TRBD2; j_call: TRBJ2-7; cdr3_aa: CASSDPRLAGTYEQYF; cdr3_nt: TGTGCCAGCAGTGACCCTCGACTAGCGGGCACCTACGAGCAGTACTTC
v_call: TRBV6-5; clone_size: few; d_call: TRBD1; j_call: TRBJ1-4; cdr3_aa: CASSSRGLEWEKLFF; cdr3_nt: TGTGCCAGCAGTTCCAGGGGGTTAGAATGGGAGAAACTGTTTTTT
v_call: TRBV4-2; clone_size: -; d_call: -; j_call: TRBJ2-7; cdr3_aa: CASSPRPGYEQYF; cdr3_nt: TGTGCCAGCAGCCCCCGGCCGGGCTACGAGCAGTACTTC
v_call: TRBV2; clone_size: -; d_call: -; j_call: TRBJ2-7; cdr3_aa: CASRVTTYEQYF; cdr3_nt: TGTGCCAGCAGGGTTACAACCTACGAGCAGTACTTC
v_call: TRBV27; clone_size: -; d_call: -; j_call: TRBJ2-7; cdr3_aa: CASSTRGGTANF; cdr3_nt: TGTGCCAGCAGTACCCGAGGGGGGACAGCCAACTTC
v_call: TRBV27; clone_size: -; d_call: -; j_call: TRBJ2-3; cdr3_aa: CASSRSGVPPDTQYF; cdr3_nt: TGTGCCAGCAGCCGGTCGGGAGTGCCACCCGATACGCAGTATTTT
v_call: TRBV27; clone_size: -; d_call: -; j_call: TRBJ1-1; cdr3_aa: CASSLRRGSGVSRAFF; cdr3_nt: TGTGCCAGCAGTTTAAGGCGAGGCTCGGGGGTGAGTCGAGCTTTCTTT
v_call: TRBV9; clone_size: -; d_call: -; j_call: TRBJ1-1; cdr3_aa: CASSVVGEVNTEAFF; cdr3_nt: TGTGCCAGCAGCGTAGTTGGGGAGGTCAACACTGAAGCTTTCTTT
v_call: TRBV19; clone_size: -; d_call: TRBD1; j_call: TRBJ2-1; cdr3_aa: CASSIQGQGGYNEQFF; cdr3_nt: TGTGCCAGTAGTATTCAGGGACAGGGAGGCTACAATGAGCAGTTCTTC
v_call: TRBV9; clone_size: -; d_call: -; j_call: TRBJ2-1; cdr3_aa: CASSVGGGGPNEQFF; cdr3_nt: TGTGCCAGCAGCGTAGGAGGCGGGGGCCCTAATGAGCAGTTCTTC
v_call: TRBV7-2; clone_size: -; d_call: TRBD1; j_call: TRBJ2-7; cdr3_aa: CASSSKPGQGVREQYF; cdr3_nt: TGTGCCAGCAGCTCAAAACCGGGACAGGGGGTTCGGGAGCAGTACTTC
v_call: TRBV9; clone_size: few; d_call: -; j_call: TRBJ1-1; cdr3_aa: CASSVVKFAAAAEAFF; cdr3_nt: TGTGCCAGCAGCGTAGTAAAATTTGCGGCAGCGGCTGAAGCTTTCTTT
v_call: TRBV2; clone_size: -; d_call: -; j_call: TRBJ2-3; cdr3_aa: CASRAGGQRADTQYF; cdr3_nt: TGTGCCAGCAGGGCCGGAGGGCAGAGAGCGGATACGCAGTATTTT
v_call: TRBV10-3; clone_size: -; d_call: TRBD2; j_call: TRBJ2-7; cdr3_aa: CAIKTSPNSYEQYF; cdr3_nt: TGTGCCATCAAGACTAGCCCGAACTCCTACGAGCAGTACTTC
v_call: TRBV5-6; clone_size: -; d_call: -; j_call: TRBJ1-5; cdr3_aa: CASSHSSNQPQHF; cdr3_nt: TGTGCCAGCAGCCACAGTAGCAATCAGCCCCAGCATTTT
v_call: TRBV27; clone_size: -; d_call: TRBD1; j_call: TRBJ1-4; cdr3_aa: CASSSRQGGEKLFF; cdr3_nt: TGTGCCAGCAGTTCTAGACAGGGTGGCGAAAAACTGTTTTTT
v_call: TRBV6-5; clone_size: -; d_call: TRBD1; j_call: TRBJ1-5; cdr3_aa: CASSLNRGSNQPQHF; cdr3_nt: TGTGCCAGCAGCTTGAACAGGGGAAGCAATCAGCCCCAGCATTTT
v_call: TRBV5-1; clone_size: -; d_call: -; j_call: TRBJ2-5; cdr3_aa: CASSNGGDQETQYF; cdr3_nt: TGCGCCAGCAGCAACGGAGGGGACCAAGAGACCCAGTACTTC
v_call: TRBV7-8; clone_size: -; d_call: -; j_call: TRBJ2-2; cdr3_aa: CASSPNVGARELFF; cdr3_nt: TGTGCCAGCAGCCCAAATGTGGGGGCCCGGGAGCTGTTTTTT
v_call: TRBV4-1; clone_size: -; d_call: TRBD2; j_call: TRBJ2-1; cdr3_aa: CASSQGGTSGNEQFF; cdr3_nt: TGCGCCAGCAGCCAAGGTGGGACTAGCGGTAATGAGCAGTTCTTC